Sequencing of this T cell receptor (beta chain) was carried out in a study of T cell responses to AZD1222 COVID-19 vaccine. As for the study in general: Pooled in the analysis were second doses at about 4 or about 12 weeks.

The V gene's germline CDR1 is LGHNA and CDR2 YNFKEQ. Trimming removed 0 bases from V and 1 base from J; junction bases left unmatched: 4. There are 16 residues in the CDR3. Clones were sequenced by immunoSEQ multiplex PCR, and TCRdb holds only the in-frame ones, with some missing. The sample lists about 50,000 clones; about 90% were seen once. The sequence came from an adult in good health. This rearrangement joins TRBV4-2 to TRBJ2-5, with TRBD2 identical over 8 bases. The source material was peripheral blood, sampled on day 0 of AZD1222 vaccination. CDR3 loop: CASSQDLGGAQETQYF. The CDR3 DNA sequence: TGTGCCAGCAGCCAAGATCTCGGGGGGGCCCAAGAGACCCAGTACTTC.